This T cell receptor beta chain was documented in a study of blood T cell repertoires in COVID-19. TCRdb's copy holds only in-frame clones and misses some; the assay was immunoSEQ multiplex PCR. The sample has approximately 90,000 clones, about 89% seen once. The CDR3 consists of 13 residues. Trimming cost V 2 bases and J 1 base, with 5 bases left between them. The germline V gene has CDR1 SGHNT and CDR2 YYREEE (reference sequence). Turning to this clone: Within the sample, other DNA sequences also encode this same CDR3.

The sample taken for sequencing was peripheral blood. The chain joins TRBV5-4 to TRBJ2-3; D gene unclear. The TCR comes from a human donor in a cohort sampled during active COVID-19. CDR3 amino acids: CASSLTGTDTQYF. The CDR3 region has the DNA TGTGCCAGCAGCTTAACAGGCACAGATACGCAGTATTTT.